A selection of T cell receptor beta chains follows, all from one sample in a study of blood T cell repertoires in COVID-19. Generated by immunoSEQ multiplex PCR, the TCRdb table keeps only in-frame clones and is missing some. The repertoire has 170,000 or so clones, around 90% of them found once; the top ten carry approximately 2.5%. The sequenced sample was peripheral blood. The receptors shown here come from a man aged 35 to 55 with active or convalescent COVID-19. The CDR3 runs from the conserved cysteine through the conserved F or W. Fields, in order: V gene, J gene, D gene, clone size, CDR3 protein, CDR3 DNA. The D gene is left open where the match is weak. Not all rows give a size; the values are once, few, many and, for expanded clones, a class.

V gene: TRBV6-2/TRBV6-3
J gene: TRBJ1-5
D gene: -
clone size: -
CDR3 protein: CASSRDRNQPQHF
CDR3 DNA: TGTGCCAGCAGCCGAGACAGGAATCAGCCCCAGCATTTT

V gene: TRBV5-4
J gene: TRBJ1-1
D gene: TRBD1
clone size: -
CDR3 protein: CASRAGTEGPEAFF
CDR3 DNA: TGTGCCAGCAGGGCCGGGACAGAGGGCCCTGAAGCTTTCTTT

V gene: TRBV25-1
J gene: TRBJ1-4
D gene: -
clone size: -
CDR3 protein: CASSGSRDKLNEKLFF
CDR3 DNA: TGTGCCAGCAGTGGGAGCCGGGACAAGCTAAATGAAAAACTGTTTTTT

V gene: TRBV28
J gene: TRBJ2-1
D gene: -
clone size: once
CDR3 protein: CASSPGLYNEQFF
CDR3 DNA: TGTGCCAGCAGTCCCGGACTGTACAATGAGCAGTTCTTC

V gene: TRBV12-3/TRBV12-4
J gene: TRBJ1-1
D gene: -
clone size: -
CDR3 protein: CASSPRYNTEAFF
CDR3 DNA: TGTGCCAGCAGCCCCAGGTATAACACTGAAGCTTTCTTT

V gene: TRBV7-9
J gene: TRBJ2-7
D gene: -
clone size: -
CDR3 protein: CASSHAGPYEQYF
CDR3 DNA: TGTGCCAGCAGCCACGCGGGTCCCTACGAGCAGTACTTC

V gene: TRBV9
J gene: TRBJ1-3
D gene: -
clone size: -
CDR3 protein: CASSVAGGSSGNTIYF
CDR3 DNA: TGTGCCAGCAGCGTAGCTGGGGGGAGCTCTGGAAACACCATATATTTT

V gene: TRBV7-8
J gene: TRBJ1-5
D gene: -
clone size: once
CDR3 protein: CASTSSWDGGKPQHF
CDR3 DNA: TGTGCCAGCACCTCGTCGTGGGATGGAGGAAAGCCCCAGCATTTT

V gene: TRBV7-2
J gene: TRBJ1-6
D gene: TRBD1
clone size: -
CDR3 protein: CASSWTGTSPLHF
CDR3 DNA: TGTGCCAGCAGCTGGACAGGGACTTCACCCCTCCACTTT

V gene: TRBV19
J gene: TRBJ1-2
D gene: -
clone size: -
CDR3 protein: CASSIVAGRTNNYGYTF
CDR3 DNA: TGTGCCAGTAGTATAGTGGCCGGGAGAACAAATAACTATGGCTACACCTTC

V gene: TRBV5-8
J gene: TRBJ1-1
D gene: -
clone size: -
CDR3 protein: CASSLQENTEAFF
CDR3 DNA: TGTGCCAGCAGCTTGCAGGAGAACACTGAAGCTTTCTTT

V gene: TRBV7-8
J gene: TRBJ1-1
D gene: TRBD1
clone size: -
CDR3 protein: CASGQQGWDTEAFF
CDR3 DNA: TGTGCCAGCGGTCAACAGGGGTGGGACACTGAAGCTTTCTTT

V gene: TRBV29-1
J gene: TRBJ1-2
D gene: -
clone size: -
CDR3 protein: CSVDAGTNYGYTF
CDR3 DNA: TGCAGCGTTGATGCAGGGACTAACTATGGCTACACCTTC

V gene: TRBV29-1
J gene: TRBJ2-2
D gene: -
clone size: -
CDR3 protein: CSVATGAGELFF
CDR3 DNA: TGCAGCGTTGCGACAGGAGCCGGGGAGCTGTTTTTT

V gene: TRBV7-8
J gene: TRBJ2-4
D gene: -
clone size: -
CDR3 protein: CASSNPDTPGAKNIQYF
CDR3 DNA: TGTGCCAGCAGCAACCCGGACACTCCGGGAGCCAAAAACATTCAGTACTTC

V gene: TRBV7-8
J gene: TRBJ1-5
D gene: TRBD1
clone size: once
CDR3 protein: CASSSTGALQPQHF
CDR3 DNA: TGTGCCAGCAGCTCAACAGGGGCCCTTCAGCCCCAGCATTTT

V gene: TRBV7-2
J gene: TRBJ2-3
D gene: -
clone size: -
CDR3 protein: CASSLAPGADTQYF
CDR3 DNA: TGTGCCAGCAGCTTAGCGCCCGGGGCAGATACGCAGTATTTT

V gene: TRBV3-1/TRBV3-2
J gene: TRBJ2-1
D gene: TRBD2
clone size: once
CDR3 protein: CASSQMGEGEQFF
CDR3 DNA: TGTGCCAGCAGCCAAATGGGGGAGGGTGAGCAGTTCTTC

V gene: TRBV14
J gene: TRBJ2-3
D gene: -
clone size: -
CDR3 protein: CASSQDYSQDTQYF
CDR3 DNA: TGTGCCAGCAGCCAAGATTACAGTCAAGATACGCAGTATTTT

V gene: TRBV19
J gene: TRBJ1-1
D gene: -
clone size: once
CDR3 protein: CASSRRAGEGTEAFF
CDR3 DNA: TGTGCCAGTAGTAGACGGGCAGGGGAGGGCACTGAAGCTTTCTTT

V gene: TRBV5-4
J gene: TRBJ2-5
D gene: -
clone size: -
CDR3 protein: CASSRGGATEGETQYF
CDR3 DNA: TGTGCCAGCAGCAGGGGCGGGGCTACGGAAGGGGAGACCCAGTACTTC

V gene: TRBV28
J gene: TRBJ1-1
D gene: -
clone size: -
CDR3 protein: CASRVNRANTEAFF
CDR3 DNA: TGTGCCAGCAGGGTCAACAGGGCGAACACTGAAGCTTTCTTT